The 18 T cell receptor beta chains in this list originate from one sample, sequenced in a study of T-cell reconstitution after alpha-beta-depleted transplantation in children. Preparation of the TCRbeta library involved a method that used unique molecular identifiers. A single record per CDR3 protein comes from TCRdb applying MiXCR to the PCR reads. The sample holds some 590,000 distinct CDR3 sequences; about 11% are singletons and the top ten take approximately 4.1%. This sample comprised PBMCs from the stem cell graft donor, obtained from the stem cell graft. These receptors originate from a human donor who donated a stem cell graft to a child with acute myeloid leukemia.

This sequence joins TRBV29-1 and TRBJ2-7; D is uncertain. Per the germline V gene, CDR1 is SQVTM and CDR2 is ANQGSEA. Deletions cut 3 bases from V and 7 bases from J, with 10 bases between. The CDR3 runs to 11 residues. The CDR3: CSVEGIEEQYF. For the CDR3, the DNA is TGCAGCGTTGAGGGGATAGAGGAGCAGTACTTC.

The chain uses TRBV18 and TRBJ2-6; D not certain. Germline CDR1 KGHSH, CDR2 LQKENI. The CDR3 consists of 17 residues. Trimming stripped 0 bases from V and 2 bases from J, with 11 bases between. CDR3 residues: CASSPPMPVPGANVLTF. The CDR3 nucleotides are TGTGCCAGCTCACCACCGATGCCGGTGCCTGGGGCCAACGTCCTGACTTTC.

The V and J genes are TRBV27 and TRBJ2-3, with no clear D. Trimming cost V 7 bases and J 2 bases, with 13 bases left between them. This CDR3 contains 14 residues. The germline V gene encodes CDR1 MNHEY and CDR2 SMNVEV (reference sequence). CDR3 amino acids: CASTFRAYTDTQYF. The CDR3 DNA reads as TGTGCCAGCACCTTCCGGGCGTACACAGATACGCAGTATTTT.

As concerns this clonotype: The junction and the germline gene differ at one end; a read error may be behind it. The CDR3 region has the DNA TGTGCCAGCAGGACACCCCGGGACAGGTGGATCTTC. Its translation: CASRTPRDRWIF. The rearrangement joins TRBV28 to TRBJ2-1, with 8 bases identical to TRBD1. From germline, CDR1 is MDHEN and CDR2 SYDVKM. The CDR3 runs to 12 residues.

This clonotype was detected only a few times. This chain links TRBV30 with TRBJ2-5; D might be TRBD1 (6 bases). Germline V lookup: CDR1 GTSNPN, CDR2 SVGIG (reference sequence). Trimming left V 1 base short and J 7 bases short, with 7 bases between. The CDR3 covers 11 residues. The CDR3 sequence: CAWSGGGTQYF. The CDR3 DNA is TGTGCCTGGAGTGGAGGGGGGACCCAGTACTTC.

The DNA for the CDR3 is TGCAGTGCCCCCCGGCGCACCGGGGAGCTGTTTTTT. It yields the protein CSAPRRTGELFF. The chain carries TRBV20-1 and TRBJ2-2; D ambiguous. CDR1 and CDR2 (germline): DFQATT, SNEGSKA (reference sequence). CDR3 size: 12 residues. V was cut by 6 bases and J by 4 bases, with 9 bases left in between.

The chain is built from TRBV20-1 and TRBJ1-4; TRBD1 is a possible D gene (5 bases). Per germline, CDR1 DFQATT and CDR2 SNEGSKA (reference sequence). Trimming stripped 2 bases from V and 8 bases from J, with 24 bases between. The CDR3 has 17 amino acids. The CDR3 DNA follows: TGCAGTGCTAGACCCCCTCCAGGACAAGTGTTTATGGAAAAACTGTTTTTT. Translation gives CSARPPPGQVFMEKLFF.

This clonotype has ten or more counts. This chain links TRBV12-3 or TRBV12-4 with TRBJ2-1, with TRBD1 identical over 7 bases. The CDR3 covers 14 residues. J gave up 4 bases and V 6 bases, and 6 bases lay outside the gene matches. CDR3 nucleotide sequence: TGTGCCAGCAGCCTCCTACAGGGGTACAATGAGCAGTTCTTC. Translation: CASSLLQGYNEQFF.

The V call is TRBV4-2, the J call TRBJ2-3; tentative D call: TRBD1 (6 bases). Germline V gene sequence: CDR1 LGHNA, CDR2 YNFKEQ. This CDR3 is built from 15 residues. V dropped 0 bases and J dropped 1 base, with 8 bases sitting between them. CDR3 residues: CASSQDAGGTDTQYF. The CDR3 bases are TGTGCCAGCAGCCAAGATGCAGGGGGCACAGATACGCAGTATTTT.

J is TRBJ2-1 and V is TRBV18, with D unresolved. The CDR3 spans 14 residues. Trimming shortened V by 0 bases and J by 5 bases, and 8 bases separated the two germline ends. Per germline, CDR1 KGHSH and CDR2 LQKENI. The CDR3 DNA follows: TGTGCCAGCTCACCACCAAACCTTAACAATGAGCAGTTCTTC. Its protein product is CASSPPNLNNEQFF.

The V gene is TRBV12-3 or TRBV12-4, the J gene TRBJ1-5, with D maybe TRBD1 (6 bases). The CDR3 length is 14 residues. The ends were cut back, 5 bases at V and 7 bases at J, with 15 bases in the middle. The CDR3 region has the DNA TGTGCCAGCAGTACACAGGGATGGGAGCAGCCCCAGCATTTT. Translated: CASSTQGWEQPQHF.

The CDR3 sequence: CAWSVVNAGYTF. In nucleotides, the CDR3 is TGTGCCTGGAGTGTTGTCAATGCTGGCTACACCTTC. The genes are TRBV30 and TRBJ1-2; the D is unclear. CDR3 length: 12 amino acids. CDR1 is GTSNPN and CDR2 is SVGIG in the germline V gene (reference sequence). With 0 bases removed from V and 7 bases from J, the gap between germline ends came to 9 bases.

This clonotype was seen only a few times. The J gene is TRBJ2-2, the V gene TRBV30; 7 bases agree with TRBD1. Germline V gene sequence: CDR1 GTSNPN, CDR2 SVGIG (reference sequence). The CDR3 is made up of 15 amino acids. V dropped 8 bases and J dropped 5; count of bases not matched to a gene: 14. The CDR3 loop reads CAGLSSGGRTGELFF. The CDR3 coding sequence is TGTGCCGGGCTCTCCTCAGGGGGTCGGACCGGGGAGCTGTTTTTT.

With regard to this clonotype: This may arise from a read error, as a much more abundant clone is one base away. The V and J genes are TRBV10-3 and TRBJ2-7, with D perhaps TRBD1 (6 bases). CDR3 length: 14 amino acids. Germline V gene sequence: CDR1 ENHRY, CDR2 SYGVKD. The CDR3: CAISPRTDDYKQYF. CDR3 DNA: TGTGCCATCAGTCCTAGGACAGATGACTACAAGCAGTACTTC.

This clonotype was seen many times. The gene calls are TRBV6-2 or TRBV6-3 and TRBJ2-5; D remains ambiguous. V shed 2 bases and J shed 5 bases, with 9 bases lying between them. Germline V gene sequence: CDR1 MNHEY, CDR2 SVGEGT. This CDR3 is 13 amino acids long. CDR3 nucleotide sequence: TGTGCCAGCAGTTACCCACCTTCGGAGACCCAGTACTTC. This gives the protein CASSYPPSETQYF.

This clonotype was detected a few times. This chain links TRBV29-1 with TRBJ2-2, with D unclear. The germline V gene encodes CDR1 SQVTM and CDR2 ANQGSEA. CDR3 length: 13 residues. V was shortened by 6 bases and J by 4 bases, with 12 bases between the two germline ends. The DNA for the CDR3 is TGCAGCGTACGGTTGTGGGCCACCGGGGAGCTGTTTTTT. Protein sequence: CSVRLWATGELFF.

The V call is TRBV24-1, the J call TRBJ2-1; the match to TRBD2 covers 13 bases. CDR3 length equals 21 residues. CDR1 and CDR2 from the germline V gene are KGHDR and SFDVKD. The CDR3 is CGASDSLPRLAGGEAYNEQFF. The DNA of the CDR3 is TGTGGCGCCAGTGATTCCTTACCGAGACTAGCGGGAGGTGAGGCCTACAATGAGCAGTTCTTC.

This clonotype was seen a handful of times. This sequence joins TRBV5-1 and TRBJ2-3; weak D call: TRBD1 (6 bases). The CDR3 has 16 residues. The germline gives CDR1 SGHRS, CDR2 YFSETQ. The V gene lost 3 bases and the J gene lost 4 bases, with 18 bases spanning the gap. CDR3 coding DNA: TGCGCCAGCAGCTCATATACAGGGAGAGCGGCAGATACGCAGTATTTT. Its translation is CASSSYTGRAADTQYF. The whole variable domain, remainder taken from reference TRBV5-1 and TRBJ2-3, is KAGVTQTPRYLIKTRGQQVTLSCSPISGHRSVSWYQQTPGQGLQFLFEYFSETQRNKGNFPGRFSGRQFSNSRSEMNVSTLELGDSALYLCASSSYTGRAADTQYFGPGTRLTVL.